This entry features one T cell receptor (beta chain) sequence. Its antigen is unidentified. Germline-derived CDR1 and CDR2 are SGDLS and YYNGEE. The CDR3 contains 16 residues. V lost 4 bases and J lost 0, with 14 bases in between. These data belong to a study of cytotoxic CD8 clonotypes in ibrutinib-treated CLL. Broader study findings: Having risen at ibrutinib response, clonality had fallen back toward baseline by progression. Public clonotypes were uncommon and contracted or stayed stable on treatment.

The assay was immunoSEQ multiplex PCR, and TCRdb's table has in-frame clones only and misses some. The sample yields fewer than 400,000 clones, 67% seen once. The sequence was collected from a human donor with chronic lymphocytic leukemia. The sample was PBMCs, taken after 36 months of ibrutinib treatment. This chain joins TRBV9 and TRBJ1-3, with a tentative D call TRBD1 (5 bases). The CDR3 sequence: CASSTQGPLSGNTIYF. CDR3 bases: TGTGCCAGCAGCACCCAGGGACCTCTCTCTGGAAACACCATATATTTT.